Only one count was recorded for the clone carrying this T cell receptor beta chain. TCR beta CDR3 sequences were amplified from RNA transcripts. In the first-round RT-PCR of the TCR CDR3, the HTBI primer set was used. TCRdb analysed the multiplex PCR reads with MiXCR anew, one entry per CDR3 protein. The sample lists 500,000 to 550,000 distinct CDR3 sequences, about 20% occurring once. Disease duration was under 3 months in the ophthalmopathy patients, who also had a Clinical Activity Score of at least 3 and a NOSPECS grade of at least 4. Germline V gene lookup returns CDR1 SGHTS and CDR2 YDEGEE. V was pared by 6 bases and J by 7 bases, with 10 bases between. The CDR3 consists of 11 residues. The record originates from a study of T cells in Graves' hyperthyroidism and ophthalmopathy.

This sequence originates from a man aged 35 to 55 with Graves' ophthalmopathy. The sample taken for sequencing was blood. The chain has TRBV5-8 and TRBJ2-5, with D unclear. The CDR3 DNA is TGTGCCAGCACTCGTGGAAGGACCCAGTACTTC. Amino acid sequence: CASTRGRTQYF.